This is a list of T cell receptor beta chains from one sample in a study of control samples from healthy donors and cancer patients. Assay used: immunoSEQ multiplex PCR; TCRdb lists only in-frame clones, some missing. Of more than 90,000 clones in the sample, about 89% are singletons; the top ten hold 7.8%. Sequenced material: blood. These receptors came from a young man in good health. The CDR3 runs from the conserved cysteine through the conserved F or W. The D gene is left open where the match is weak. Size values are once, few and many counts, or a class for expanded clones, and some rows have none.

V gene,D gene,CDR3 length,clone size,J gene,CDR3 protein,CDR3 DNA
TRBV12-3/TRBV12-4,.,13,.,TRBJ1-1,CASSLGLGSEAFF,TGTGCCAGCAGTTTAGGGCTCGGGTCTGAAGCTTTCTTT
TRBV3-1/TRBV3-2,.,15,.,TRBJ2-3,CASSQDDAGGDTQYF,TGTGCCAGCAGCCAAGACGACGCGGGCGGAGATACGCAGTATTTT
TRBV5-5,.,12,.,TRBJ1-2,CASSLEIYGYTF,TGTGCCAGCAGCTTGGAAATCTATGGCTACACCTTC
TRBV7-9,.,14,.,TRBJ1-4,CASSLSRGNEKLFF,TGTGCCAGCAGCTTATCCAGGGGTAATGAAAAACTGTTTTTT
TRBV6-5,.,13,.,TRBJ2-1,CASSYSSYNEQFF,TGTGCCAGCAGTTATTCCTCCTACAATGAGCAGTTCTTC
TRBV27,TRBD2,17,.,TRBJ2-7,CASSLVSGSRMTYEQYF,TGTGCCAGCAGTTTAGTTAGCGGGAGCCGGATGACTTACGAGCAGTACTTC
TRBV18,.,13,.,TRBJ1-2,CASSPEDNYGYTF,TGTGCCAGCTCACCAGAGGATAACTATGGCTACACCTTC
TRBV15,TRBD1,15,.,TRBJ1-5,CATTPGGESNQPQHF,TGTGCCACCACCCCAGGGGGCGAGAGCAATCAGCCCCAGCATTTT
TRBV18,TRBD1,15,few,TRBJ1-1,CASSPQGAGNTEAFF,TGTGCCAGCTCCCCACAGGGGGCGGGGAACACTGAAGCTTTCTTT
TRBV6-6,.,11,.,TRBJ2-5,CASSLQETQYF,TGTGCCAGCAGCCTTCAAGAGACCCAGTACTTC
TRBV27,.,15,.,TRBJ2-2,CASSFRGSHTGELFF,TGTGCCAGCAGTTTCCGGGGGAGCCACACCGGGGAGCTGTTTTTT
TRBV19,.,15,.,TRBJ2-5,CASSIGGGYQETQYF,TGTGCCAGTAGTATCGGTGGGGGGTACCAAGAGACCCAGTACTTC
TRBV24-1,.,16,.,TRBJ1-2,CATSRDGPRNNYGYTF,TGTGCCACCAGTCGGGACGGTCCGAGAAATAACTATGGCTACACCTTC
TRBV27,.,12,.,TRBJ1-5,CASRGGAQPQHF,TGTGCCAGCAGGGGAGGGGCCCAGCCCCAGCATTTT
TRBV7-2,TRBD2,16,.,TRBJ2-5,CASSNAGTSDKETQYF,TGTGCCAGCAGCAACGCCGGGACTAGCGATAAGGAGACCCAGTACTTC
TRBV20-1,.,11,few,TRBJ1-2,CSASMGYGYTF,TGCAGTGCTAGTATGGGCTATGGCTACACCTTC
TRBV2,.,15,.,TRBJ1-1,CASRPDGPGRTEAFF,TGTGCCAGCAGACCTGACGGGCCTGGGAGAACTGAAGCTTTCTTT
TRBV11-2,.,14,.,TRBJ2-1,CASSATGALNQQFF,TGTGCCAGCAGCGCCACGGGGGCCCTTAATCAGCAGTTCTTC
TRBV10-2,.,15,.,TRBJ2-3,CASSEIVSSTDTQYF,TGCGCCAGCAGTGAGATCGTCTCGAGCACAGATACGCAGTATTTT
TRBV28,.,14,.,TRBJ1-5,CASRVSGSNQPQHF,TGTGCCAGCCGCGTTTCAGGGAGCAATCAGCCCCAGCATTTT
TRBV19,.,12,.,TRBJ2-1,CASSIGGNEQFF,TGTGCCAGTAGTATTGGCGGGAATGAGCAGTTCTTC
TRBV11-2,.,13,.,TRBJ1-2,CASSFGPDYGYTF,TGTGCCAGCAGCTTTGGACCAGACTATGGCTACACCTTC
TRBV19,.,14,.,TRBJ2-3,CATRARGRTDTQYF,TGTGCCACCCGGGCCCGAGGGCGCACAGATACGCAGTATTTT
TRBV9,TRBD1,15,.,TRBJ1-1,CASSPLTGWGAEAFF,TGTGCCAGCAGCCCTTTGACAGGGTGGGGGGCTGAAGCTTTCTTT